This TCR beta chain comes out of a study of cytomegalovirus exposure and HLA in healthy donors. Study-wide results and caveats: Three CMV-associated chains were confirmed in vitro to be specific for CMV antigens. Being indistinguishable, some V segments were excluded, TRBV6-2 and TRBV6-3 among them. A later analysis reportedly found fewer N-insertions in an Asian-associated ancestry cluster than the roughly 680-donor mean.

Vbeta (60) and Jbeta (13) primers were used in the PCR. The table came from immunoSEQ multiplex PCR; TCRdb's copy has only in-frame clones and leaves some out. The repertoire has 180,000 or so clones, roughly four fifths of them found once; the top ten carry around 1.6%. V lost 7 bases, J lost 8 bases, and 17 bases lay in between. CDR3 length equals 13 residues. CDR1 SQVTM and CDR2 ANQGSEA come from the germline V gene. This clone has just one count. Its specificity is unknown. The chain employs TRBV29-1 and TRBJ1-4; no firm D call. The sequencing input was PBMCs. The receptor was derived from a man aged 18-30 years in good health and CMV-seronegative. The CDR3 bases are TGCAGCGCCGGACTCCTTTCGGGGGAAAAACTGTTTTTT. Translating gives CSAGLLSGEKLFF.